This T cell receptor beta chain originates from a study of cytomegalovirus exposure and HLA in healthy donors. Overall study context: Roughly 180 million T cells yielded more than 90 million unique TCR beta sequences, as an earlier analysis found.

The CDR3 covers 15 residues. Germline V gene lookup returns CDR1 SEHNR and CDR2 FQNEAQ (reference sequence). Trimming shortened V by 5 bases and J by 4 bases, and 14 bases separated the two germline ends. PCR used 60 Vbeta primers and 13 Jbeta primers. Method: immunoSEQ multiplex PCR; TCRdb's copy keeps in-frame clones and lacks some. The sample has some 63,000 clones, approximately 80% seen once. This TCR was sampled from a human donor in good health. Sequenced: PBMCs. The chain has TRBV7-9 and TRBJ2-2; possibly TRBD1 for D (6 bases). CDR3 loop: CASSPADRPTGELFF. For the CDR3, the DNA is TGTGCCAGCAGCCCTGCAGACAGGCCCACCGGGGAGCTGTTTTTT.